This T cell receptor (beta chain) is drawn from a study of radiotherapy plus CTLA-4 blockade in lung cancer. Study information: For roughly 19% of patients, objective responses occurred, and just over 30% had disease control.

Sequencing used immunoSEQ multiplex PCR; TCRdb keeps in-frame clones, though not all of them. The sample shows about 60,000 clones, about 80% of them seen only once. CDR1 and CDR2 (germline): KGHSH, LQKENI. The CDR3 is made up of 12 amino acids. J was trimmed by 7 bases and V by 6 bases; bases with no gene match: 4. The receptor's source is a human donor with non-small cell lung cancer who had a partial response to radiotherapy plus ipilimumab. The material sequenced was peripheral blood, taken from a patient treated with radiotherapy plus ipilimumab. The rearrangement joins TRBV18 to TRBJ1-1, with 8 bases fitting TRBD1. The CDR3 loop is CASSLTGDEAFF. CDR3 nucleotide sequence: TGTGCCAGCTCCCTGACAGGGGATGAAGCTTTCTTT.